This TCR beta chain appears in the sequencing data of a study of blood T cell repertoires in COVID-19. Study at large: The samples span acute and convalescent COVID-19 from the United States, Italy and Spain.

In the original analysis: Nucleated cell counts were estimated from reference gene primer amplification. TCRdb's table, derived via immunoSEQ multiplex PCR, lists solely in-frame clones and lacks some. From that table come the V and J calls and clone size; the DNA was used to work out D and trimming. In the table there are under 250,000 clones, roughly 80% of which are singletons. Sequenced input: peripheral blood. The TCR originated in a man aged 45-60 years with active or convalescent COVID-19.

This chain's CDR3 is CASSGNRVGTPLHF. CDR3 in DNA: TGTGCCAGCAGCGGAAACAGGGTGGGGACACCCCTCCACTTT. V and J are TRBV14 and TRBJ1-6, with D possibly matching TRBD1 (6 bases). CDR1 and CDR2 (germline): SGHDN, FVKESK. Deletions cut 5 bases from V and 11 bases from J, with 16 bases between. CDR3 length: 14 residues.